The 3 T cell receptor beta chains given below trace back to one sample, sequenced in a study of blood T cell repertoires in COVID-19. Here immunoSEQ multiplex PCR was the method, and the copy in TCRdb shows in-frame clones only, minus some. This repertoire shows 150,000 to 200,000 clones, roughly 91% found once; its top ten account for 3.5% to 5%. Sequenced: peripheral blood. All receptors derive from a woman aged 45-65 years with acute or convalescent COVID-19.

The gene calls are TRBV4-2 and TRBJ1-1; unclear D gene. Per the germline V gene, CDR1 is LGHNA and CDR2 is YNFKEQ. This CDR3 is built from 16 residues. Between the trimmed V and J ends, which lost 0 bases and 1 base, there was a span of 12 bases. CDR3: CASSQDRSPKNTEAFF. The CDR3 DNA sequence: TGTGCCAGCAGCCAAGATCGGTCACCTAAGAACACTGAAGCTTTCTTT.

The chain uses TRBV28 and TRBJ2-1, with no clear D. This CDR3 is built from 13 residues. The V gene lost 6 bases and the J gene lost 0 bases, with 6 bases spanning the gap. Germline V gene sequence: CDR1 MDHEN, CDR2 SYDVKM. The CDR3 DNA follows: TGTGCCAGCAGGTCCGTCTCCTACAATGAGCAGTTCTTC. It is translated as CASRSVSYNEQFF.

The V gene is TRBV25-1, the J gene TRBJ1-2; 7 bases line up with TRBD1. The V gene end was trimmed by 5 bases and the J gene end by 7 bases; junction bases not matched to a gene: 10. The V gene's germline CDR1 is MGHDK and CDR2 SYGVNS. The CDR3 has 14 amino acids. The CDR3 nucleotides are TGTGCCAGCAGTTATTCACAGGGGTTGGGTGGCTACACCTTC. It yields the protein CASSYSQGLGGYTF.